This T cell receptor beta chain was sequenced in a study of T cells in localized non-small cell lung cancer. Whole-study results and caveats: Uninvolved adjacent lung had more T cell clonality than any other tissue, topping tumor. Higher T cell density in the blood was associated with longer overall survival, whereas higher adjacent-lung clonality associated with shorter survival. Heterogeneity cannot be ruled out, as sequencing used one tumor region only.

Some clones are missing from TCRdb's copy, which holds only in-frame ones; the method was immunoSEQ multiplex PCR. This table holds more than 2,500 clones, roughly 28% found once. Germline-derived CDR1 and CDR2 are MNHGY and SAAAGT. V was shortened by 2 bases and J by 2 bases, with 4 bases between the two germline ends. The CDR3 consists of 12 residues. This clone is labeled medium-sized (0.01 to 0.1%). The antigen is unknown. This clonotype was obtained from a female donor at least 60 years old with stage I lung adenocarcinoma. The sequencing here drew on lung tumor tissue, taken before any cancer treatment. The rearrangement joins TRBV6-8 to TRBJ2-7; no definite D call. CDR3 loop: CASSYTPYEQYF. The CDR3 nucleotides read TGTGCCAGCAGTTACACCCCCTACGAGCAGTACTTC.